The next 21 T cell receptor beta chains were all read from a single sample in a study of tumor-infiltrating lymphocytes in primary liver carcinoma. Unsorted bulk tissue (about 19-33 mg) underwent RNA and DNA co-extraction. TCR beta cDNA was reverse-transcribed from approximately 0.45 ug of total RNA. The reaction used a constant-region primer and ProtoScript II reverse transcriptase. Generation of the TCR beta libraries relied on three nested multiplex PCR rounds using slightly modified ARM-PCR. The first two PCR rounds used TRBV1-TRBV30 primers with a Cbeta primer, 10 cycles each. TCRdb analysed the multiplex PCR reads with MiXCR anew, one entry per CDR3 protein. Of approximately 73,000 distinct CDR3 sequences listed, more than 60% are singletons. The sample was liver tumor tissue from sampling region 4. The subset was: tumor region T4, right-lateral pole. These receptor sequences come from a man aged 35 to 55 with primary liver carcinoma and hepatitis B virus infection.

Concerning this clonotype itself: The junction shows a germline mismatch at one end, possibly a read error. The rearrangement uses TRBV11-2 and TRBJ1-2; D is unresolved. The germline V gene encodes CDR1 SGHAT and CDR2 FQNNGV. The CDR3 is made up of 13 amino acids. CDR3 bases: TGTGCCAGCGGCTTAGAGGTGAACTATGGCTACACCTTT. Translated: CASGLEVNYGYTF.

This clonotype has a single count. At one boundary the junction diverges from the germline segment, which might be a read error. The chain recombines TRBV11-2 with TRBJ2-5, with a possible D match to TRBD1 (5 bases). The CDR3 loop spans 14 amino acids. CDR1 and CDR2 from the germline V gene are SGHAT and FQNNGV. CDR3 residues: CASSLGTTQEAQHF. CDR3 sequence (DNA): TGTGCCAGCAGCTTAGGGACAACGCAAGAGGCCCAGCACTTC. The whole variable domain, remainder taken from reference TRBV11-2 and TRBJ2-5, is EAGVAQSPRYKIIEKRQSVAFWCNPISGHATLYWYQQILGQGPKLLIQFQNNGVVDDSQLPKDRFSAERLKGVDSTLKIQPAKLEDSAVYLCASSLGTTQEAQHFGPGTRLLVL.

This clonotype was recorded once. In this CDR3 the conserved last residue, phenylalanine or tryptophan, is missing, so a read error is likely. This chain uses TRBV11-2 with TRBJ2-5; D not resolved. The CDR3 has 17 amino acids. Germline V gene data show CDR1 as SGHAT and CDR2 as FQNNGV. In DNA, the CDR3 is TGTACCAGCAGCTTAGTCAGTGGTGGCAGTCGGCAAGAGACCCAGTACTTA. Encoded protein: CTSSLVSGGSRQETQYL.

Notes on this clonotype: No conserved phenylalanine or tryptophan is present at the end of the CDR3, so a read error is the likely explanation. This sequence joins TRBV11-2 and TRBJ2-2; D is perhaps TRBD1 or TRBD2 (5 bases each). Deletions cut 3 bases from V and 8 bases from J, with 22 bases between. CDR1 is SGHAT and CDR2 is FQNNGV in the germline V gene. The CDR3 has 17 amino acids. This chain's CDR3 is CASSFDRDGVGIGELFI. The CDR3, as DNA: TGTGCCAGCAGCTTTGATCGGGACGGGGTCGGCATTGGGGAGCTGTTTATT.

On this clonotype itself: This CDR3 fails to terminate in the conserved phenylalanine or tryptophan, so it likely reflects a read error. The gene calls are TRBV6-2 or TRBV6-3 and TRBJ1-5; no reliable D call. The germline V and J ends were trimmed by 9 bases and 7 bases, with 10 bases remaining between them. Germline V CDR1 and CDR2: MNHEY, SVGEGT. The CDR3 runs to 11 residues. The CDR3 region has the DNA TGTGCCAGTAGCATGGGACAGCCCCAGCATTCT. This gives the protein CASSMGQPQHS.

This clonotype was found a few times. With a much larger clone just one base away, this may be a read error. This chain links TRBV28 with TRBJ2-7; D not certain. Looked up from germline, CDR1 is MDHEN and CDR2 is SYDVKM. Trimming removed 8 bases from V and 5 bases from J, with 10 bases in between. The CDR3 length is 11 residues. Here the CDR3 reads CASADRDEQYF. CDR3 in DNA: TGTGCCAGCGCCGACCGGGACGAGCAGTACTTC.

This clonotype was counted at least ten times. V gene TRBV7-9 combines with J gene TRBJ2-2, with 10 bases that match TRBD2. Germline assignment: CDR1 SEHNR and CDR2 FQNEAQ (reference sequence). The CDR3 length is 15 residues. V dropped 2 bases and J dropped 6; count of bases not matched to a gene: 3. Here the CDR3 reads CASSLISGRSGELFF. DNA of the CDR3: TGTGCCAGCAGCTTAATTAGCGGGAGGTCCGGGGAGCTGTTTTTT.

In regard to this clonotype: A read error may account for a junction end that differs from germline. The rearrangement joins TRBV11-2 to TRBJ2-2; D is tentatively TRBD1 or TRBD2 (5 bases each). CDR1 and CDR2 from the germline V gene are SGHAT and FQNNGV. The CDR3 contains 15 residues. The CDR3 spells CASLPPVVYTRELFF. The CDR3 DNA reads TGTGCCAGCCTCCCGCCGGTAGTGTACACCAGGGAGCTGTTTTTC. The full variable domain, its missing parts supplied by reference TRBV11-2 and TRBJ2-2, is EAGVAQSPRYKIIEKRQSVAFWCNPISGHATLYWYQQILGQGPKLLIQFQNNGVVDDSQLPKDRFSAERLKGVDSTLKIQPAKLEDSAVYLCASLPPVVYTRELFFGEGSRLTVL.

Remarks on this clonotype: No conserved phenylalanine or tryptophan ends this CDR3, so it is likely a read error. Because the CDR3's place on the DNA is in doubt, the DNA is left out and the CDR3 is given as listed by TCRdb. V usage is TRBV11-3 and J usage is TRBJ2-5; the table's D call, TRBD2, has no DNA check behind it. Germline CDR1 reads SGHNT; CDR2 reads YENEEA. The CDR3 is 13 amino acids long, termini counted. CDR3 in amino acids: CASSRGTVETRYS.

As to this clonotype: The CDR3 does not close with the conserved phenylalanine or tryptophan, likely indicating a read error. The chain employs TRBV5-8 and TRBJ1-5; D might be TRBD1 (5 bases). The CDR3 is 16 amino acids. Germline V CDR1 and CDR2: SGHTS, YDEGEE. Trimming took off 6 bases at V and 3 bases at J, with 19 bases between the two ends. CDR3 sequence (DNA): TGTGCCAGCAACTCGAAGGGGATCAGCCTCAATCAGCCCCAGCATTGT. Translated: CASNSKGISLNQPQHC.

This clonotype came up a few times. The gene calls are TRBV7-9 and TRBJ1-2; weak D call: TRBD1 (5 bases). The CDR3 sequence is 14 residues long. Germline values: CDR1 SEHNR, CDR2 FQNEAQ (reference sequence). Trimming removed 3 bases from V and 8 bases from J, with 16 bases in between. CDR3 residues: CASSLDPAGGGYTF. The CDR3 bases are TGTGCCAGCAGCTTGGACCCGGCCGGGGGAGGCTACACCTTC.

As to this clonotype: An end of the junction does not agree with germline; a read error may underlie this. This chain links TRBV10-3 with TRBJ1-1, with D uncertain. The CDR3 totals 13 residues. The germline gives CDR1 ENHRY, CDR2 SYGVKD. CDR3 nucleotide sequence: TGTGCCATCAGCCATGAGTTGAACACTGAATCTTTCTTT. This sequence encodes CAISHELNTESFF.

Details on this clonotype: The junction departs from germline at one end; a sequencing error may be responsible. This chain connects TRBV6-1 to TRBJ2-2; tentative D call: TRBD1 (6 bases). The CDR3 is 14 amino acids. Per germline, CDR1 MNHNS and CDR2 SASEGT. This CDR3 reads CASYNRAGTEELFF. The CDR3 DNA sequence: TGTGCCAGCTACAACAGGGCAGGGACCGAGGAGCTGTTTTTT.

This clonotype was seen a few times. Given a much more abundant clone one base away, this may be a read error. The rearrangement joins TRBV14 to TRBJ2-7; no clear D gene. CDR1 is SGHDN, CDR2 FVKESK, per germline. The CDR3 totals 17 residues. For the CDR3, the DNA is TGTGCCAGCAGCCAAGATTCGTACAACATCCTTACATTGGAGCGGTACTTC. It yields the protein CASSQDSYNILTLERYF. Combining the CDR3 with reference TRBV14 and TRBJ2-7 gives the whole variable domain EAGVTQFPSHSVIEKGQTVTLRCDPISGHDNLYWYRRVMGKEIKFLLHFVKESKQDESGMPNNRFLAERTGGTYSTLKVQPAELEDSGVYFCASSQDSYNILTLERYFGPGTRLTVT.

The rearrangement joins TRBV29-1 to TRBJ1-5; D not certain. The V gene lost 4 bases and the J gene lost 10 bases, with 14 bases spanning the gap. The CDR3 runs to 12 residues. The germline V gene has CDR1 SQVTM and CDR2 ANQGSEA. CDR3 nucleotides: TGCAGCGTTGTGTCTGCGCTCAATCCCCAGCATTTT. Translated: CSVVSALNPQHF.

On this clonotype itself: At one end the junction does not follow the germline gene, possibly because of a read error. V usage is TRBV29-1 and J usage is TRBJ2-7, with D maybe TRBD1 (5 bases). CDR1 SQVTM and CDR2 ANQGSEA come from the germline V gene. The CDR3 is made up of 14 amino acids. In DNA form, the CDR3 reads TGCAGCGTGCGAAGGACATGGACGTCCTACGAGCTGTACTTC. This encodes CSVRRTWTSYELYF.

The table lists this clonotype with many counts. The chain links TRBV5-6 to TRBJ1-1; D may be TRBD1 (5 bases). Trimming took off 4 bases at V and 0 bases at J, with 13 bases between the two ends. The length of the CDR3 is 15 residues. CDR1 is SGHDT and CDR2 is YYEEEE in the germline V gene. DNA of the CDR3: TGTGCCAGCAGCCTGACGGGACTCCTGAACACTGAAGCTTTCTTT. Protein sequence: CASSLTGLLNTEAFF.

With respect to this clonotype: No conserved phenylalanine or tryptophan is present at the end of the CDR3, so a read error is the likely explanation. V and J are TRBV11-2 and TRBJ2-5; 7 bases map to TRBD1. Per germline, CDR1 SGHAT and CDR2 FQNNGV. This CDR3 has 14 residues. This chain's CDR3 is CTSGLTGPAETQYV. The CDR3 DNA follows: TGTACCAGCGGACTGACAGGGCCCGCGGAGACCCAGTACGTC.

This clonotype is termed medium-sized. The chain employs TRBV29-1 and TRBJ2-1; D is uncertain. The germline V gene encodes CDR1 SQVTM and CDR2 ANQGSEA. The V and J ends lost 0 bases and 10 bases respectively, with 19 bases between them. The CDR3 has 15 amino acids. In nucleotides, the CDR3 is TGCAGCGTTGAAGATCCCAGGCGTTTGAGCTTGGAGCAGTTCTTC. Amino acid sequence: CSVEDPRRLSLEQFF.

To note about this clonotype: An end of the junction differs from the germline gene, which may be a read error. The chain links TRBV7-8 to TRBJ1-3; D uncertain. CDR3 length: 16 amino acids. The germline V gene encodes CDR1 SGHVS and CDR2 FQNEAQ. Here the CDR3 reads CAGSLGGLFSGDTIYF. CDR3 nucleotide sequence: TGTGCCGGCAGCTTAGGAGGACTGTTCTCTGGAGACACCATATATTTT. Based on the CDR3 plus reference TRBV7-8 and TRBJ1-3, the full variable domain is GAGVSQSPRYKVAKRGQDVALRCDPISGHVSLFWYQQALGQGPEFLTYFQNEAQLDKSGLPSDRFFAERPEGSVSTLKIQRTQQEDSAVYLCAGSLGGLFSGDTIYFGEGSWLTVV.

As concerns this clonotype: The junction shows a germline mismatch at one end, possibly a read error. The rearrangement joins TRBV12-3 or TRBV12-4 to TRBJ2-7; a weak D match, TRBD1 (6 bases). This CDR3 comprises 15 residues. The CDR3 DNA is TGTGCCAGCAGTTTAACAACAGGGTCTCCCTACGAGCTGTACTTC. Residues: CASSLTTGSPYELYF.